This T cell receptor (beta chain) appears in the sequencing data of a study of yellow fever vaccine responses in identical twins. Findings and caveats of the study: The T cell response to vaccination in identical twins was reportedly partly convergent and partly personalized.

The CDR3 has 14 residues. Germline CDR1 is DFQATT and CDR2 is SNEGSKA (reference sequence). V was pared by 0 bases and J by 7 bases, with 10 bases between. One entry per CDR3 protein, called by TCRdb with MiXCR from the RT-PCR reads. The table includes about 4,700 distinct CDR3 sequences, roughly nine tenths detected once. Note on this clonotype: Its specificity is unknown.

This specimen was T cells from blood (PBMCs), unsorted or a sorted subset (not recorded which), taken before or after yellow fever vaccination (not recorded which). The sequence derives from a young woman who received the yellow fever vaccine. The chain combines TRBV20-1 with TRBJ1-6, with D hard to call. The DNA of the CDR3 is TGCAGTGCTAGAGATACAACGGGGAATTCACCCCTCCACTTT. Translation: CSARDTTGNSPLHF.